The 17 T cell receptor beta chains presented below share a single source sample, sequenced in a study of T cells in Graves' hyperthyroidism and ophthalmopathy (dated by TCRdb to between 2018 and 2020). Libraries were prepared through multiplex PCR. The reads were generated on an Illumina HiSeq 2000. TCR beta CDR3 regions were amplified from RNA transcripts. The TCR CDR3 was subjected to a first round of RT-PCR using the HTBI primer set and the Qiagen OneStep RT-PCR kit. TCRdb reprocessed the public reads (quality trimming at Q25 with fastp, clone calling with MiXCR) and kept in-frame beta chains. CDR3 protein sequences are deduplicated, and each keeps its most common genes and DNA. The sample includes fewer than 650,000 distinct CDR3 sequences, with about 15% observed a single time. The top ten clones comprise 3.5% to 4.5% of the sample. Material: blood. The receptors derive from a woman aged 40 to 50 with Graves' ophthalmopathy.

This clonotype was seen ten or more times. Here the CDR3 DNA reads TGTGCCAGCAGTTCCCGAGGGACAGATTCCTACGAGCAGTACTTC. Its translation: CASSSRGTDSYEQYF. The chain links TRBV6-5 to TRBJ2-7; 7 bases are shared with TRBD1. After removal of 4 bases from V and 1 base from J, the junction contained 7 bases not matched to a gene. Germline loops: CDR1 MNHEY, CDR2 SVGAGI. The CDR3 consists of 15 residues.

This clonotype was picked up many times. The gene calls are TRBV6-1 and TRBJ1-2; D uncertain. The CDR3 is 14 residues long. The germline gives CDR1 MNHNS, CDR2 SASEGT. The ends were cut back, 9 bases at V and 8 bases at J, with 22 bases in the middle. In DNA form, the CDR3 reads TGTGCCAGAGAACTGGCGGGTACCGGGGAAGGCTACACCTTC. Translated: CARELAGTGEGYTF.

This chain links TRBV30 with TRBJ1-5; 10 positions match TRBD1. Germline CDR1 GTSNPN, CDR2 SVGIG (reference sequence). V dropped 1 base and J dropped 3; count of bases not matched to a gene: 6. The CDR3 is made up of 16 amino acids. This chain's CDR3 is CAWSDWDRGDNQPQHF. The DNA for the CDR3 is TGTGCCTGGAGTGACTGGGACAGGGGAGACAATCAGCCCCAGCATTTT.

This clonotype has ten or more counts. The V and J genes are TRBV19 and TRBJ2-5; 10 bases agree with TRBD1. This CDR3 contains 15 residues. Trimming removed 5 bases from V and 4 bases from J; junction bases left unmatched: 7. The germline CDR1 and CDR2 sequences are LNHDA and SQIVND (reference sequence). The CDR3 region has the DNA TGTGCCAGTAGTGGTAGACAGGGGGCGGGAGAGACCCAGTACTTC. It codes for CASSGRQGAGETQYF.

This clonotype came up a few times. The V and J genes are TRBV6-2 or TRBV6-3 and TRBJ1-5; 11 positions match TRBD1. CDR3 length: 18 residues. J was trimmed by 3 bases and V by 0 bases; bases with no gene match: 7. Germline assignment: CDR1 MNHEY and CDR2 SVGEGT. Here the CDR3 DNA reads TGTGCCAGCAGTTACTCGATGGACAGGGGGCCATTCAATCAGCCCCAGCATTTT. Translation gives CASSYSMDRGPFNQPQHF.

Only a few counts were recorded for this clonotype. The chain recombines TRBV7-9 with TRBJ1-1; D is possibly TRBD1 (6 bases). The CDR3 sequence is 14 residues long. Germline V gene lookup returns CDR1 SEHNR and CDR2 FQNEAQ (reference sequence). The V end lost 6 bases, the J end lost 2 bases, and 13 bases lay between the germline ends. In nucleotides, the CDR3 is TGTGCCAGCAGTTATGACAGGAGAAACACTGAAGCTTTCTTT. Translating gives CASSYDRRNTEAFF.

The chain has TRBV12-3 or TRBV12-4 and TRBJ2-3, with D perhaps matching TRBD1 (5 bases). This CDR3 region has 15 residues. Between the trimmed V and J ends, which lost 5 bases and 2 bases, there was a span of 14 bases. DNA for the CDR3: TGTGCCAGCAGTCTGGGGCGGAGAACCACAGATACGCAGTATTTT. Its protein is CASSLGRRTTDTQYF.

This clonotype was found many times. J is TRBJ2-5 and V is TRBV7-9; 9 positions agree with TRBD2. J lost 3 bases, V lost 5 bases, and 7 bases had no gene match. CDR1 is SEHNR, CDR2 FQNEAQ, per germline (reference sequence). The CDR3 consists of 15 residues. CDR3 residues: CASSPTTSGKETQYF. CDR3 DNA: TGTGCCAGCAGCCCCACGACTAGCGGTAAAGAGACCCAGTACTTC.

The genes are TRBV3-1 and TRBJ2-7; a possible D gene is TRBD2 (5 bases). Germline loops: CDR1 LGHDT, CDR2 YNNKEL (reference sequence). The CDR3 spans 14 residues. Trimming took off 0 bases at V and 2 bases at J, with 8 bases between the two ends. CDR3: CASSQERGPYEQYF. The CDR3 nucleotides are TGTGCCAGCAGCCAAGAACGGGGTCCCTACGAGCAGTACTTC.

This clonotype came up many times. The CDR3 is CASRSRGGHMNTEAFF. The DNA for the CDR3 is TGTGCCAGCAGGAGCAGGGGGGGGCATATGAACACTGAAGCTTTCTTT. The chain joins TRBV28 to TRBJ1-1; TRBD1 agrees at 7 bases. The J segment lost 0 bases and the V segment lost 6 bases, leaving 10 bases of the junction unmatched. The germline V gene has CDR1 MDHEN and CDR2 SYDVKM. The CDR3 totals 16 residues.

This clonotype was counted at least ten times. The CDR3 region is CASSQSAVLAGAYEQYF. CDR3 DNA sequence: TGTGCCAGCAGCCAAAGTGCGGTACTAGCGGGAGCATACGAGCAGTACTTC. V is TRBV28 and J is TRBJ2-7, with 11 positions matching TRBD2. CDR1 and CDR2 from the germline V gene are MDHEN and SYDVKM. V was clipped by 6 bases and J by 4 bases; unmatched bases: 14. The CDR3 is 17 amino acids.

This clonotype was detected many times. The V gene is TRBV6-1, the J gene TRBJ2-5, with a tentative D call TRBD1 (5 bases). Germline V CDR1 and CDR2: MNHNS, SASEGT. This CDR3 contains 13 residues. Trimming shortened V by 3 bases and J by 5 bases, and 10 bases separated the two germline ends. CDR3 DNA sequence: TGTGCCAGCAGTGACCAGGGTTGGGAGACCCAGTACTTC. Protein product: CASSDQGWETQYF.

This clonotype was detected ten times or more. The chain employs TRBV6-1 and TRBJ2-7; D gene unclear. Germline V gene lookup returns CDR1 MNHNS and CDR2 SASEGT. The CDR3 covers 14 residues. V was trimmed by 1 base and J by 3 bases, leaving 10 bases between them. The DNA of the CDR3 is TGTGCCAGCAGTGAAGGACGAAGGCGCTACGAGCAGTACTTC. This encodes CASSEGRRRYEQYF.

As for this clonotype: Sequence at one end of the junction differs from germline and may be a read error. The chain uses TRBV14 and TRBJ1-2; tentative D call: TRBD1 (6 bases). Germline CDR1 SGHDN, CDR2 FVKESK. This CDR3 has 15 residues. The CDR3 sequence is CASSEDLQGFVGYTF. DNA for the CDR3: TGTGCCAGCAGCGAAGACCTGCAGGGGTTTGTCGGCTACACCTTC. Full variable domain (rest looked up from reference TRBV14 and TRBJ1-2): EAGVTQFPSHSVIEKGQTVTLRCDPISGHDNLYWYRRVMGKEIKFLLHFVKESKQDESGMPNNRFLAERTGGTYSTLKVQPAELEDSGVYFCASSEDLQGFVGYTFGSGTRLTVV.

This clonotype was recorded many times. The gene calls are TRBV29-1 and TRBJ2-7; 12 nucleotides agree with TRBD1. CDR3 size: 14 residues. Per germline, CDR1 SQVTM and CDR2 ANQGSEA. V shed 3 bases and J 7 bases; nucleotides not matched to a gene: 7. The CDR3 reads CSVDGGQGAGEQYF. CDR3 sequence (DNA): TGCAGCGTTGATGGGGGACAGGGGGCAGGGGAGCAGTACTTC.

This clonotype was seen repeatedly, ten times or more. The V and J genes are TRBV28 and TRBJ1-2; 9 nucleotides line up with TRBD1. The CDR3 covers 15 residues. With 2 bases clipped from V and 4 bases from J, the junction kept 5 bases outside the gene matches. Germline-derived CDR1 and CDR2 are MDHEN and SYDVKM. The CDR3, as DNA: TGTGCCAGCAGTTTAGCACAGGGGGCGGTCTATGGCTACACCTTC. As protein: CASSLAQGAVYGYTF.

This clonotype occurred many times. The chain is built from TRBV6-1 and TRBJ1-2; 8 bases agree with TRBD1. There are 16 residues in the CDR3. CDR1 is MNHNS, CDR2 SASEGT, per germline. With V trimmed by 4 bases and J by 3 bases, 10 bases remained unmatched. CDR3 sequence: CASSGYTTGADYGYTF. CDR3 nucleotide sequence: TGTGCCAGCAGTGGCTATACGACAGGGGCTGACTATGGCTACACCTTC.